This T cell receptor (beta chain) was observed in a study of blood T cell repertoires in COVID-19. The overall study: COVID-19 samples from acute and convalescent phases originated in the United States, Italy and Spain. Sources were T cells, B-cell-depleted T cells, or PBMCs; the material itself was cDNA or gDNA.

There are 15 residues in the CDR3. Germline assignment: CDR1 SGHTA and CDR2 FQGNSA. V dropped 5 bases and J dropped 2 bases, with 13 bases sitting between them. As originally analysed: Amplification of reference gene primers provided the estimated nucleated cell counts. Clones were sequenced by immunoSEQ multiplex PCR, and TCRdb holds only the in-frame ones, with some missing. The V and J calls and clone size were taken over from that table, and D and trimming were inferred from the DNA. The sample contains 70,000 to 80,000 clones, around nine tenths of which appear only once. The sequenced sample was peripheral blood. V gene TRBV7-2 combines with J gene TRBJ1-3, with D unclear. The sequence derives from a human donor in a cohort sampled during active COVID-19. The CDR3 DNA reads TGTGCCAGCAGCGGCCCGAGGAGGACTGGAAACACCATATATTTT. It is translated as CASSGPRRTGNTIYF.